The source of this T cell receptor beta chain is a study of cytomegalovirus exposure and HLA in healthy donors. Regarding the study as a whole: What a later analysis reportedly showed was that an Asian-associated ancestry cluster had fewer N-insertions than the roughly 700-donor mean. With further analysis later on, most CMV-associated TCR beta chains appeared HLA-restricted. Confirmation was obtained in vitro that a few CMV-associated chains are specific for CMV antigens.

About this clone: Its antigen is not known.

The PCR had 60 Vbeta and 13 Jbeta primers. Measured with immunoSEQ multiplex PCR; TCRdb has only the in-frame clones, and not every one. The sample includes under 200,000 clones, about 80% seen only once; the top ten take around 2%. This TCR came from a young woman in good health and CMV-seropositive. Sequencing input: PBMCs.

CDR3 DNA sequence: TGTGCCAGCAGTGAAGACAGGGCACAATCCTACGAGCAGTACTTC. It encodes CASSEDRAQSYEQYF. The J gene is TRBJ2-7, the V gene TRBV2; D is perhaps TRBD1 (6 bases). CDR1 and CDR2 (germline): SNHLY, FYNNEI. The V and J ends lost 1 base and 1 base respectively, with 11 bases between them. The CDR3 is 15 amino acids.